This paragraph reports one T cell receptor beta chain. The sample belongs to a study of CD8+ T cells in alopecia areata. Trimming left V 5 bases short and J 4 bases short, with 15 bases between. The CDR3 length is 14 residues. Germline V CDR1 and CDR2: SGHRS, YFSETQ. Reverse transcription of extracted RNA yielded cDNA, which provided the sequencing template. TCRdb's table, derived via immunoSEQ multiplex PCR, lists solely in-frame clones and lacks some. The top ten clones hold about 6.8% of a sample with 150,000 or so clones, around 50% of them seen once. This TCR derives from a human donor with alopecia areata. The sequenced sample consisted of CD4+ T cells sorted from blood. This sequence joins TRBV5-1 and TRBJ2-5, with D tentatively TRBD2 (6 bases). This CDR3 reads CASRRRGEGETQYF. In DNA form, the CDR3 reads TGCGCCAGCAGACGGAGGGGAGAGGGAGAGACCCAGTACTTC.